This T cell receptor (beta chain) emerged from a study of T cell repertoires in cytomegalovirus infection. Study-level information: Indicated by public TCR beta signatures were CMV infection and matching HLA type.

The length of the CDR3 is 15 residues. Germline V gives CDR1 MNHGY, CDR2 SAAAGT. V dropped 0 bases and J dropped 9 bases, with 14 bases sitting between them. A word on this clonotype: Its antigen remains unknown.

Broader study findings: Clonotype analysis showed dominance of the ex vivo response by HLA-C-restricted CMV-specific TCR beta clonotypes.

Via MiXCR, TCRdb re-called the reads, giving one row per CDR3 protein. Of approximately 76,000 distinct CDR3 sequences in the sample, about 37% were seen once. This chain links TRBV6-8 with TRBJ1-4, with a possible D match to TRBD1 (5 bases). The TCR comes from a human donor in good health (CMV status not recorded). Some clones in this sample may be carry-over from other donors' samples. The sample in question was CD8+ T cells from cultured PBMCs, obtained from culture after CMV antigen stimulation. For the CDR3, the DNA is TGTGCCAGCAGTTACTCAACTACGGGGGTTCAAAAACTGTTTTTT. This translates into CASSYSTTGVQKLFF.